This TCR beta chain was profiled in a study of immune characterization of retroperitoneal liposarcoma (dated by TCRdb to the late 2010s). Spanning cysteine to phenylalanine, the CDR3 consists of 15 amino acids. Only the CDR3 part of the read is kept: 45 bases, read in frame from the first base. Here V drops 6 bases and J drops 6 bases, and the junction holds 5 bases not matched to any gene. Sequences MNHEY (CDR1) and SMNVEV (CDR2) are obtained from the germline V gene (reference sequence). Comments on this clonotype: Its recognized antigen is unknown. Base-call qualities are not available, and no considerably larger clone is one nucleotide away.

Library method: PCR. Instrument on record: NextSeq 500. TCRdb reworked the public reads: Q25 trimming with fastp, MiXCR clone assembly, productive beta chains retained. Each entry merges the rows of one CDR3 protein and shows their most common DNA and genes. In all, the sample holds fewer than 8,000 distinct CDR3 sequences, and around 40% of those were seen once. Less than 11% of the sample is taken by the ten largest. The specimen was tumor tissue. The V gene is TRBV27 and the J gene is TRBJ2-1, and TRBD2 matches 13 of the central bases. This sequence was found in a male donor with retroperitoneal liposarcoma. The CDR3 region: CASRGLAGTGNEQFF. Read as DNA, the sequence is TGTGCCAGCAGGGGACTAGCGGGGACGGGCAATGAGCAGTTCTTC.